This T cell receptor beta chain comes out of a study of PD-L1 blockade in urothelial cancer (dated by TCRdb to about 2017). Some background on the complete study: All patients started therapy at some point between 2014 and 2016 and received atezolizumab 1,200 mg intravenously every 3 weeks. In the same patients, whole exome sequencing and RNA sequencing of pretreatment tumors were performed in addition to TCR sequencing. Somatic, immune and clinical correlates of response to PD-L1 blockade with atezolizumab in urothelial cancer were the focus of an exploratory multi-omic analysis. Pretreatment blood TCR-seq was available for nearly 30 patients, at least one posttreatment blood collection was obtained for about 24 patients, and tumor TCR-seq was available for about 24 patients. Durable clinical benefit was defined as progression-free survival longer than 6 months, and TCR features were also tested against progression-free and overall survival. TCR sequencing covered pretreatment tumor samples and matched, serially collected peripheral blood taken before and after atezolizumab treatment. About 85% of the roughly 30 patients were males with bladder-origin urothelial cancer, and about 60% of the roughly 30 reported a prior smoking history. Patients had an ECOG performance status of 0 or 1 and had received between 0 and 3 prior chemotherapy regimens. Blood samples were analyzed 3 weeks after the start of treatment (second dose) and 6 weeks after the start of treatment. Nine patients achieved durable clinical benefit and some 21 did not. A median of about 140,000 T cells and some 82,000 unique TCRs was obtained from blood samples, and a median clonality of around 0.08 was observed.

What the study reported, not specific to this receptor: Improved progression-free and overall survival was associated with having pretreatment peripheral blood TCR clonality below the median. Greater expansion of tumor-associated TCR clones in peripheral blood 3 weeks after the start of treatment was observed in patients with durable benefit (n ≈ 22, p = 0.022). Because the sample size was small (n ≈ 31) and many exploratory analyses were performed, the results are intended to be hypothesis-generating.

To estimate absolute template abundance from read counts, synthetic TCR analog templates were spiked into each PCR. The immunoSEQ assay used bias-controlled V and J gene primers to amplify TCRbeta CDR3 regions from genomic DNA. Rearranged TCRbeta segments were sequenced at approximately 20X coverage. For the original study's pipeline: Sequencing errors were corrected by clustering, and CDR3s were annotated against IMGT so that V, D and J genes could be assigned. Downstream analyses used only productive TCRbeta rearrangements, leaving out any out-of-frame or stop-codon sequences. Clonality was calculated as one minus the Shannon entropy normalized by the log of the number of unique productive sequences. Clones differing between time points or between blood and tumor were identified using Fisher's exact test with Benjamini-Hochberg correction, with an adjusted p below 0.01 applied as the threshold. The immuneACCESS repertoire file appears here via TCRdb, limited to in-frame rearrangements. These files lack a portion of the clones; in checked studies, under half of the deficit traces to unresolved V genes, and the cause of the others is not known. The V and J calls and clone size come from that table; D and trimming were worked out from the DNA. Recorded for this sample are 60,000 to 75,000 clones; roughly 89% of them occurred a single time. Approximately 10% of the sample is taken by the ten largest.

The time point label, read with the paper, signifies: pretreatment peripheral blood. The cohort comprised fewer than 35 patients with locally advanced or metastatic urothelial carcinoma treated at Memorial Sloan Kettering on a trial protocol. Peripheral blood mononuclear cells were collected from each patient pretreatment and during treatment, giving between 1 and 8 total time points per patient. The Qiagen DNeasy Blood extraction kit was used to purify genomic DNA from total PBMCs and tumor samples. PBMCs were collected pretreatment and during treatment, and were isolated and stored as previously described. Trimming removed 0 bases from V and 8 bases from J, leaving 22 bases between the germline ends. From the cysteine up to the phenylalanine, the CDR3 has a length of 17 residues. The CDR3 DNA has 51 bases and is translated from base 1. According to the germline V gene (reference sequence), CDR1 reads GTSNPN and CDR2 reads SVGIG.

Details on this clone: This receptor's antigen is unknown. No base quality values were provided; no much bigger clone lies one nucleotide off.

This TCR was recovered from a woman in her 70s with urothelial cancer. The rearranged segments are TRBV30 and TRBJ1-4; TRBD1 could be the D gene, as 5 bases match. Sequenced material: PBMCs, taken around atezolizumab (anti-PD-L1) treatment. CDR3 reads: CAWSVPPRGRVGEKLFF. DNA sequence: TGTGCCTGGAGTGTACCCCCAAGGGGCAGGGTCGGGGAAAAACTGTTTTTT.